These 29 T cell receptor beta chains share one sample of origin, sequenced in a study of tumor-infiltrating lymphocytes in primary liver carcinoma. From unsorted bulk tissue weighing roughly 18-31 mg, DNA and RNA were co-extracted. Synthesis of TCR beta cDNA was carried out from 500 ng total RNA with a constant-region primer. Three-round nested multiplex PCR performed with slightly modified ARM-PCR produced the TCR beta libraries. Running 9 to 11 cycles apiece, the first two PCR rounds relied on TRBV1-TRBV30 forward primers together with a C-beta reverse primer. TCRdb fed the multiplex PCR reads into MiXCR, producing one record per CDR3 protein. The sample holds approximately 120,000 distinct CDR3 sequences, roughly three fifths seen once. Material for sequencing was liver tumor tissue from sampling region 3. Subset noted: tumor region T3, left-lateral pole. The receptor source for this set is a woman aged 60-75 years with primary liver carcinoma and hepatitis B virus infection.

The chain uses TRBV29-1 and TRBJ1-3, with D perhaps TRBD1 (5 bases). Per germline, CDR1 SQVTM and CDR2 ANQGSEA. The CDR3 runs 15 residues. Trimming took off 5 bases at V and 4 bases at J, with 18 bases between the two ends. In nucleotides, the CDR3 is TGCAGCGTTCAAACTACCCGGGGCTCCGGAAACACCATATATTTT. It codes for CSVQTTRGSGNTIYF.

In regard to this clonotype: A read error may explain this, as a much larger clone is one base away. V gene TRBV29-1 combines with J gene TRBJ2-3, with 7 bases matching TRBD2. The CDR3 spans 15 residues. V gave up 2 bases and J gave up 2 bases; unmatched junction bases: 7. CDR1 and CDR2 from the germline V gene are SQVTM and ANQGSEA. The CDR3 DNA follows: TGCAGCGTTGAAAAGGGCGGGGGAGCCACAGATACGCAGTATTTT. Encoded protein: CSVEKGGGATDTQYF.

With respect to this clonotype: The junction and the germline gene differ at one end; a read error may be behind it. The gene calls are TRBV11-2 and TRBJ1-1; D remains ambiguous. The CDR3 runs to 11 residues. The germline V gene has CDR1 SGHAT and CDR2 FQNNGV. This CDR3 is CAGRYHTEAFF. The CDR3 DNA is TGTGCCGGCAGATACCACACTGAAGCCTTCTTT.

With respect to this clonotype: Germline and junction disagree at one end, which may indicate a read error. The CDR3 DNA is TGTGGCAGCAGCCTCGGCACGGATAATGAGCAGTCCTTC. Protein sequence: CGSSLGTDNEQSF. The chain is built from TRBV11-1 and TRBJ2-1; D remains unclear. The germline V gene has CDR1 SGHAT and CDR2 FQDESV (reference sequence). CDR3 size: 13 residues. Combining the CDR3 with reference TRBV11-1 and TRBJ2-1 gives the whole variable domain EAEVAQSPRYKITEKSQAVAFWCDPISGHATLYWYRQILGQGPELLVQFQDESVVDDSQLPKDRFSAERLKGVDSTLKIQPAELGDSAMYLCGSSLGTDNEQSFGPGTRLTVL.

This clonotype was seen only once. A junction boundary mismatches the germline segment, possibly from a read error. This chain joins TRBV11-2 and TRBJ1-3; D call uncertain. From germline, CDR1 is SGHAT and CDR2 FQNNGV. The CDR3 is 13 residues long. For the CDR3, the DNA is TGTGTCAGCAGCTTCCCCGGCGGAAACACCATGTATTTT. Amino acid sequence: CVSSFPGGNTMYF.

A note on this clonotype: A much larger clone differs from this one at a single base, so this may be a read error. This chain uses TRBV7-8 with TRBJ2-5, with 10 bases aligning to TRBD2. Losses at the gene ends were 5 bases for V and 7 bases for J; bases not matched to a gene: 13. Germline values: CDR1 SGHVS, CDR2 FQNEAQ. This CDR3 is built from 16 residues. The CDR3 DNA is TGTGCCAGCAGCCGCTCAGGGCTAGCGGGAGTCCCGACCCAGTACTTC. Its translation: CASSRSGLAGVPTQYF.

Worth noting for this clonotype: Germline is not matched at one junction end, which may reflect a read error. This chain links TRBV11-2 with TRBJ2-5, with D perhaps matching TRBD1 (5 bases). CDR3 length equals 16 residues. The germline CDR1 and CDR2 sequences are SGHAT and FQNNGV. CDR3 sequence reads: CVSSYRIQLDQDTQYF. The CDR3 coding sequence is TGTGTCAGCAGCTACAGGATACAGTTGGACCAAGATACCCAGTACTTC.

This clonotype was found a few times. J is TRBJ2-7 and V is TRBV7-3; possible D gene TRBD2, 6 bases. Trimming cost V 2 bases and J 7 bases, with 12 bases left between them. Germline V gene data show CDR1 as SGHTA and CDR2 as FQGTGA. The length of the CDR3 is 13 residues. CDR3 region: CASSLQGRGEQYF. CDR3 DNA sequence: TGTGCCAGCAGCTTACAGGGTCGGGGGGAGCAGTACTTC.

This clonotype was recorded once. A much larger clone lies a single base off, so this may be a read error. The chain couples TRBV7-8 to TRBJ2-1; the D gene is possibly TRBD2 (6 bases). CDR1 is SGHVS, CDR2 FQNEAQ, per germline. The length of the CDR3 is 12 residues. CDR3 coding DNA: TGTGCCGGCAGCTGGAGGGATAATGAGCAGTTCTTC. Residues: CAGSWRDNEQFF. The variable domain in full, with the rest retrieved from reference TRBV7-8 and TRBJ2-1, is GAGVSQSPRYKVAKRGQDVALRCDPISGHVSLFWYQQALGQGPEFLTYFQNEAQLDKSGLPSDRFFAERPEGSVSTLKIQRTQQEDSAVYLCAGSWRDNEQFFGPGTRLTVL.

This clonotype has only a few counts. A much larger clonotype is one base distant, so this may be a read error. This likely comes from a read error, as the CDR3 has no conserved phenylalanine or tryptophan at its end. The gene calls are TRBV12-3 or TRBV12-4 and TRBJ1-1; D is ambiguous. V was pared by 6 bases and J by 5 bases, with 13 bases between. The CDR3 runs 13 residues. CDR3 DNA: TGTGCCAGCAGGACGGACCCAAGGACTGAAGCTTTCTCT. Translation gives CASRTDPRTEAFS.

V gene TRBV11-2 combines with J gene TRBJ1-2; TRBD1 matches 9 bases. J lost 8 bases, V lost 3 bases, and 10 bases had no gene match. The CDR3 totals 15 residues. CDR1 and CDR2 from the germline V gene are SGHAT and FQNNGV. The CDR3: CASSFASGQGSGYTF. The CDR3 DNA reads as TGTGCCAGCAGCTTTGCCTCGGGACAGGGTTCGGGCTACACCTTC.

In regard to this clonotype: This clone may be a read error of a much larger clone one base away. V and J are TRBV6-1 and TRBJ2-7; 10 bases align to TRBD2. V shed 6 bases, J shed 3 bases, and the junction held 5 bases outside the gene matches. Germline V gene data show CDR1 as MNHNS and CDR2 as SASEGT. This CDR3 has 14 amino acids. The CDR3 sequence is CASRNLAGDYEQYF. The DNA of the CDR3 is TGTGCCAGCAGGAACCTAGCGGGAGACTACGAGCAGTACTTC.

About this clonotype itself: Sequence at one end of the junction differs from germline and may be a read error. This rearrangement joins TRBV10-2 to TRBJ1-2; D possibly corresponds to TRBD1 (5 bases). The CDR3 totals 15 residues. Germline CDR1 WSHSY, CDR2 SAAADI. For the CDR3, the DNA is TGCGCCAGCAGTGAGTTGGACGGGTGGGGCTATGGCTGCACCTTC. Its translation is CASSELDGWGYGCTF.

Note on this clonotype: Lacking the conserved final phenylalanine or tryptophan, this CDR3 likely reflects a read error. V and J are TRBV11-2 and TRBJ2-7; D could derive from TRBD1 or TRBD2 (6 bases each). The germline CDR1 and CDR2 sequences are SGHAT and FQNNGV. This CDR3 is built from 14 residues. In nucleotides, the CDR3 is TGTACCAGCAGTCCCCCTTCAGGGGCTAGCGAACAGTACTCC. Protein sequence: CTSSPPSGASEQYS.

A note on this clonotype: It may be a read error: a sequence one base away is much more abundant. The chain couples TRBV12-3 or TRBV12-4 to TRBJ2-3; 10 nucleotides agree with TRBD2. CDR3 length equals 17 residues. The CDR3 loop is CASSPTLAGAGTDTHYF. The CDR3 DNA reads TGTGCCAGCAGTCCTACGCTAGCGGGAGCTGGCACAGATACGCACTATTTT.

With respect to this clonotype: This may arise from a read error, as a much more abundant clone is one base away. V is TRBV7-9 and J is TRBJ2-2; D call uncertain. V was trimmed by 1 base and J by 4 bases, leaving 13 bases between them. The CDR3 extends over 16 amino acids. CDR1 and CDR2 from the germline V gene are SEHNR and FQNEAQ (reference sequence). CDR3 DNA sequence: TGTGCCAGCAGCTTAGACCCGCACTTCATCACCGGGGAGCTGTTTTTT. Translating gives CASSLDPHFITGELFF.

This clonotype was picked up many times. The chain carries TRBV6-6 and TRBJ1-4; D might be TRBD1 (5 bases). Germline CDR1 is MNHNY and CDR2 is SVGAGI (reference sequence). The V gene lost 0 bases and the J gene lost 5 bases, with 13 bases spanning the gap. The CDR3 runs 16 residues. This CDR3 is CASSYSPVGRNEKLFF. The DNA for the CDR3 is TGTGCCAGCAGTTACTCGCCGGTGGGGCGGAATGAAAAACTGTTTTTT.

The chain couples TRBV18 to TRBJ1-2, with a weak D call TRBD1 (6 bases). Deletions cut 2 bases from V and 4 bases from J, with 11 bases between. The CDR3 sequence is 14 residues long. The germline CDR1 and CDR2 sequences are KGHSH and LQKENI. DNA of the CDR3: TGTGCCAGCTCACCAGGCACAGGGCTCTATGGCTACACCTTC. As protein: CASSPGTGLYGYTF.

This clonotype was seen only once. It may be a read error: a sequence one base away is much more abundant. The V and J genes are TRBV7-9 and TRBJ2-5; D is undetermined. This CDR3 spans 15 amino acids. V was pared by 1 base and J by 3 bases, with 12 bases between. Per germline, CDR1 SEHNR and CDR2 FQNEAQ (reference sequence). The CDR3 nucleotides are TGTGCCAGCAGCTTAGTGCAGTGGGCAGAAGAGACCCAGTACTTC. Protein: CASSLVQWAEETQYF.

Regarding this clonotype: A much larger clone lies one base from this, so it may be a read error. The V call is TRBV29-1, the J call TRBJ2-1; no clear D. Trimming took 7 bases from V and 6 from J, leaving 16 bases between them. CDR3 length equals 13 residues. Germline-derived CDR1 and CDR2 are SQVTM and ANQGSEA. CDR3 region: CSAELSRANEQFF. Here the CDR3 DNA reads TGCAGCGCCGAGTTGAGTAGGGCCAATGAGCAGTTCTTC.

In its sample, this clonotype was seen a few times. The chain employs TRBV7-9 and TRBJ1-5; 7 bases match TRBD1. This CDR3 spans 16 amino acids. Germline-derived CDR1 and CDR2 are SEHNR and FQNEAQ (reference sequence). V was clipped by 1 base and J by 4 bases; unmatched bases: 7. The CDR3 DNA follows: TGTGCCAGCAGCTTAGGTGGGGCAGGGGGGAATCAGCCCCAGCATTTT. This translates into CASSLGGAGGNQPQHF.

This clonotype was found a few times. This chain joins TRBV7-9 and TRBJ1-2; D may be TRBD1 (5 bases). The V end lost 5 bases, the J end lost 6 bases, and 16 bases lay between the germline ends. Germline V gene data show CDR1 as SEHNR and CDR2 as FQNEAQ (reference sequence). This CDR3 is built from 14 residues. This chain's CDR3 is CASSQDWGWHGYTF. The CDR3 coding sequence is TGTGCCAGCAGCCAGGATTGGGGGTGGCATGGCTACACCTTC.

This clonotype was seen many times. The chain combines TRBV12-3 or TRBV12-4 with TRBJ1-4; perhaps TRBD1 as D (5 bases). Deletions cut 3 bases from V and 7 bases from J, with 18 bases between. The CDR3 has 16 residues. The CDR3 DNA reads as TGTGCCAGCAGTTTGGGGCAGGGTACCCCAGGTGAAAAACTGTTTTTT. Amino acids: CASSLGQGTPGEKLFF.

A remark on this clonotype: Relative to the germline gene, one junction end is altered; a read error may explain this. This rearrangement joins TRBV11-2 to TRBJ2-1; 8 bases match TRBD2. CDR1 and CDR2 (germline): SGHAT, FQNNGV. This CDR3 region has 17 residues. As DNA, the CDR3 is TGTGCCAGCAGCAGGAGACTAGCGAGAGGGCCCGGGGATGAGCAATTCTTC. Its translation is CASSRRLARGPGDEQFF.

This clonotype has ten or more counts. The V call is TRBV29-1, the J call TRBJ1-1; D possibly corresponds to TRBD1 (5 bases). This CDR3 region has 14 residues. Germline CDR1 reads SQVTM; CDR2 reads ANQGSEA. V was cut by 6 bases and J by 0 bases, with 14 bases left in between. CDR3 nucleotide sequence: TGCAGCGTGGCGGGACGGTCCATGAACACTGAAGCTTTCTTT. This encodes CSVAGRSMNTEAFF.

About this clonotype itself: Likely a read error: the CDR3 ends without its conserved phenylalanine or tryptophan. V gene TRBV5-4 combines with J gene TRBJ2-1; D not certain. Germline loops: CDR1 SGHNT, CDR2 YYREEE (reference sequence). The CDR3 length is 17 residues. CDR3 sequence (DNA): TGTGACAGCAGCTTGGGATGGCGAAGGAGCTCCTACAATGAGCAGTTCCTC. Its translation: CDSSLGWRRSSYNEQFL.

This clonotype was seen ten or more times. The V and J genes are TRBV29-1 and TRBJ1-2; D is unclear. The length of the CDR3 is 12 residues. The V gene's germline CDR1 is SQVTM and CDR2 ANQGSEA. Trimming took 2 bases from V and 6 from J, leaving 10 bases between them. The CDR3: CSVEPGGNGYTF. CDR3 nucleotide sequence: TGCAGCGTTGAACCGGGAGGGAATGGCTACACCTTC.

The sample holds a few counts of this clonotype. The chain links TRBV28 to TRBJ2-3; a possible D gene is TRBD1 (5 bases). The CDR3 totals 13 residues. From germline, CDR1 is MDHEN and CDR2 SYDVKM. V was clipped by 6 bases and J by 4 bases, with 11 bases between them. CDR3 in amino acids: CASRGPGADTQYF. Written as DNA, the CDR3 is TGTGCCAGCAGGGGGCCGGGCGCAGATACGCAGTATTTT.

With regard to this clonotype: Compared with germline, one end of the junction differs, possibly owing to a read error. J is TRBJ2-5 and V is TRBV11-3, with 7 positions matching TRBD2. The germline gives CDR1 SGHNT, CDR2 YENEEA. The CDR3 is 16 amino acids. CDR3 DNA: TGTGCCAGCAGCCCCGCGCGACTAGCAAGTCAAGAGGCCCAGTACTTC. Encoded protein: CASSPARLASQEAQYF. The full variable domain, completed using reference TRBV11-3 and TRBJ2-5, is EAGVVQSPRYKIIEKKQPVAFWCNPISGHNTLYWYLQNLGQGPELLIRYENEEAVDDSQLPKDRFSAERLKGVDSTLKIQPAELGDSAVYLCASSPARLASQEAQYFGPGTRLLVL.